This T cell receptor (beta chain) was found in a study of cytomegalovirus exposure and HLA in healthy donors. The overall study: Roughly 89 million unique TCR sequences came from HLA-typed donors in an early release.

Study results and limitations: Follow-up analysis later connected one missense variant in DCLRE1C with trimming of TCR beta V- and J-genes.

From germline, CDR1 is MRHNA and CDR2 SNTAGT. CDR3 length equals 16 residues. J lost 4 bases, V lost 2 bases, and 6 bases had no gene match. Healthy donors of bone marrow made up the group. The PCR ran on 60 Vbeta and 13 Jbeta primers. Original handling: About 10 million shared chains were among tens of millions of unique TCR beta chains counted in a later analysis. This table comes from immunoSEQ multiplex PCR, and its TCRdb copy is limited to in-frame clones, with some not included. That table supplies the V and J calls and clone size; D and trimming were determined from the DNA. The table shows about 180,000 clones, with approximately 82% occurring only once. Details on this clone: Its antigen remains unidentified.

Source material: PBMCs. This TCR was recovered from a woman aged 25 to 39 in good health and CMV-seronegative. The chain links TRBV6-4 to TRBJ2-3, with 10 nucleotides matching TRBD2. The CDR3 here is CASSDGVAGGADTQYF. In DNA form, the CDR3 reads TGTGCCAGCAGTGACGGGGTAGCGGGAGGAGCAGATACGCAGTATTTT.